This entry concerns a single T cell receptor beta chain. Antigen unknown. The data belong to a study of vaccination effects on CD4 cells after COVID-19. In the study overall: The vaccine given was either BNT162b2 or mRNA-1273, in two doses. Study-level points and caveats: Clones that were induced by infection or by vaccine showed marked contraction late after vaccination. Researchers report that only 1 of 255 vaccine-induced clones in healthy vaccinees cross-reacted with common cold coronaviruses.

The V gene end was trimmed by 5 bases and the J gene end by 0 bases; junction bases not matched to a gene: 6. The germline gives CDR1 LNHDA, CDR2 SQIVND (reference sequence). This CDR3 region has 17 residues. ViraFEST expansion of antigen-specific CD4+ T cells with viral peptide pools preceded sequencing. The culture ran for approximately 10 days, and then CD4+ T cells were isolated. Nobody among the vaccine recipients had prior SARS-CoV-2 infection (nucleocapsid antibodies were negative). Some 2 million PBMC were placed in each well, which was supplemented with approximately 10 IU/ml IL-2 and about 10 ug/ml peptides. The table came from immunoSEQ multiplex PCR; TCRdb's copy has only in-frame clones and leaves some out. This table has some 65,000 clones, 60% to 80% appearing once.

Sample: CD4+ T cells from PBMCs cultured with HCoV-NL63 spike peptides, taken before COVID-19 vaccination. The source of this sequence is a human donor who received a COVID-19 vaccine. The V gene is TRBV19, the J gene TRBJ2-6; 8 bases map to TRBD2. The chain's CDR3 is CASSFSGVSSGANVLTF. The CDR3 DNA sequence: TGTGCCAGTAGTTTTAGCGGGGTGAGCTCTGGGGCCAACGTCCTGACTTTC.